A single sample is the source of the 3 T cell receptor beta chains below, sequenced in a study of CD8 T cells in ankylosing spondylitis. TCRdb used MiXCR to reprocess the 5' RACE reads, holding one entry per CDR3 protein. The sample contains about 140,000 distinct CDR3 sequences, roughly 6.6% of which appear only once. The sequenced material came from blood, either unsorted or a sorted T cell fraction (not recorded which). The source is a female donor with ankylosing spondylitis or in good health (not recorded which).

This clonotype turned up a few times. This sequence joins TRBV30 and TRBJ2-6; maybe TRBD2 (7 bases). This CDR3 comprises 13 residues. The ends were cut back, 7 bases at V and 2 bases at J, with 9 bases in the middle. In germline, CDR1 is GTSNPN, CDR2 SVGIG (reference sequence). In DNA form, the CDR3 reads TGTGCCTACGGGGGGCCTGGGGCCAACGTCCTGACTTTC. Amino acids: CAYGGPGANVLTF.

There are many counts of this clonotype. The chain links TRBV6-5 to TRBJ2-1; TRBD2 aligns across 8 bases. Germline V gene sequence: CDR1 MNHEY, CDR2 SVGAGI. This CDR3 contains 16 residues. J gave up 0 bases and V 0 bases, and 1 base lay outside the gene matches. The DNA for the CDR3 is TGTGCCAGCAGTTACTCTAGCGGGGCCTCCTACAATGAGCAGTTCTTC. The encoded protein is CASSYSSGASYNEQFF.

This clonotype was detected ten times or more. The rearrangement joins TRBV3-1 to TRBJ1-6, with D unclear. The V gene lost 0 bases and the J gene lost 9 bases, with 15 bases spanning the gap. This CDR3 comprises 16 residues. Germline V gene lookup returns CDR1 LGHDT and CDR2 YNNKEL (reference sequence). CDR3 DNA sequence: TGTGCCAGCAGCCAAGAACCCGGTAGTAGATTTTCACCCCTCCACTTT. It specifies CASSQEPGSRFSPLHF. Looking up the rest from reference TRBV3-1 and TRBJ1-6 gives the full variable domain: DTAVSQTPKYLVTQMGNDKSIKCEQNLGHDTMYWYKQDSKKFLKIMFSYNNKELIINETVPNRFSPKSPDKAHLNLHINSLELGDSAVYFCASSQEPGSRFSPLHFGNGTRLTVT.